This is a list of T cell receptor beta chains from one sample in a study of regulatory T cells in long-lasting Graves disease. TCRdb re-called the multiplex PCR reads with MiXCR, one entry per CDR3 protein. The table records 350,000 to 550,000 distinct CDR3 sequences, about 15% of them present only once. These data are also associated with another study on T cells in Graves' hyperthyroidism and ophthalmopathy.

Sequencing used peripheral blood mononuclear cells (PBMCs), obtained at new diagnosis, from a patient treated with antithyroid drugs. Receptor source: a woman in her forties or fifties with Graves disease. CDR3s include the opening cysteine and the closing phenylalanine or tryptophan. Fields, in order: J gene, V gene, clone size, D gene, CDR3 protein, CDR3 DNA. A D gene is named only where the DNA matches it firmly. The size field is filled for only some rows; it gives once, few, many or a size class.

j_call: TRBJ1-1; v_call: TRBV4-2; clone_size: many; d_call: -; cdr3_aa: CASSRGQTYTEAFF; cdr3_nt: TGTGCCAGCAGCCGCGGACAGACCTACACTGAAGCTTTCTTT
j_call: TRBJ2-7; v_call: TRBV5-1; clone_size: few; d_call: TRBD2; cdr3_aa: CASSWIGSGEGYEQYF; cdr3_nt: TGCGCCAGCAGCTGGATAGGTTCTGGGGAGGGGTACGAGCAGTACTTC
j_call: TRBJ2-7; v_call: TRBV5-1; clone_size: many; d_call: TRBD2; cdr3_aa: CASSLAQGTSGSRSYEQYF; cdr3_nt: TGCGCCAGCAGCTTGGCCCAGGGGACTAGCGGGAGTCGATCCTACGAGCAGTACTTC
j_call: TRBJ1-5; v_call: TRBV28; clone_size: many; d_call: -; cdr3_aa: CASNYPTTGQPQHF; cdr3_nt: TGTGCCAGCAACTATCCAACCACCGGGCAGCCCCAGCATTTT
j_call: TRBJ2-1; v_call: TRBV27; clone_size: many; d_call: -; cdr3_aa: CASSQASSDIGEQFF; cdr3_nt: TGTGCCAGCAGTCAGGCGTCTAGCGACATCGGTGAGCAGTTCTTC
j_call: TRBJ2-3; v_call: TRBV20-1; clone_size: few; d_call: -; cdr3_aa: CSARKGARGTDTQYF; cdr3_nt: TGCAGTGCTAGAAAAGGGGCTAGGGGCACAGATACGCAGTATTTT
j_call: TRBJ2-1; v_call: TRBV7-8; clone_size: many; d_call: -; cdr3_aa: CASSLQDFSYNEQFF; cdr3_nt: TGTGCCAGCAGCCTACAGGACTTTTCCTACAATGAGCAGTTCTTC
j_call: TRBJ1-1; v_call: TRBV4-1; clone_size: many; d_call: -; cdr3_aa: CASSSVWVNTEAFF; cdr3_nt: TGCGCCAGCAGCTCCGTCTGGGTGAACACTGAAGCTTTCTTT
j_call: TRBJ2-2; v_call: TRBV20-1; clone_size: -; d_call: -; cdr3_aa: CSARATSGRRVAAGELFF; cdr3_nt: TGCAGTGCTAGAGCCACCAGCGGTAGACGGGTGGCCGCCGGGGAGCTGTTTTTT
j_call: TRBJ1-1; v_call: TRBV3-1; clone_size: many; d_call: -; cdr3_aa: CASSQVPGDDAEAFF; cdr3_nt: TGTGCCAGCAGCCAAGTGCCAGGGGATGACGCTGAAGCTTTCTTT
j_call: TRBJ1-2; v_call: TRBV11-2; clone_size: -; d_call: -; cdr3_aa: CASSLGRNGYTF; cdr3_nt: TGTGCCAGCAGCTTAGGGAGGAATGGCTACACCTTC
j_call: TRBJ2-1; v_call: TRBV12-3/TRBV12-4; clone_size: many; d_call: -; cdr3_aa: CASSSWGGHYNEQFF; cdr3_nt: TGTGCCAGCAGTTCCTGGGGCGGGCACTACAATGAGCAGTTCTTC
j_call: TRBJ2-1; v_call: TRBV6-1; clone_size: many; d_call: -; cdr3_aa: CASEQGSYNEQFF; cdr3_nt: TGTGCCAGCGAGCAGGGCTCCTACAATGAGCAGTTCTTC
j_call: TRBJ2-2; v_call: TRBV19; clone_size: -; d_call: TRBD1; cdr3_aa: CASRRQGASDTGELFF; cdr3_nt: TGTGCCAGTAGACGACAGGGGGCTTCGGACACCGGGGAGCTGTTTTTT
j_call: TRBJ2-5; v_call: TRBV5-1; clone_size: few; d_call: -; cdr3_aa: CASSLEVEETQYF; cdr3_nt: TGCGCCAGCAGCTTGGAGGTAGAAGAGACCCAGTACTTC
j_call: TRBJ2-7; v_call: TRBV3-1; clone_size: many; d_call: TRBD1; cdr3_aa: CASSQGDRGLEQYF; cdr3_nt: TGTGCCAGCAGCCAAGGGGACAGGGGTCTCGAGCAGTACTTC
j_call: TRBJ2-7; v_call: TRBV6-7; clone_size: many; d_call: TRBD2; cdr3_aa: CASSYSWTSFDEQYF; cdr3_nt: TGTGCCAGCAGTTACTCTTGGACTAGCTTCGACGAGCAGTACTTC
j_call: TRBJ2-2; v_call: TRBV29-1; clone_size: few; d_call: -; cdr3_aa: CSVQKGGPKKEEGNTGELFF; cdr3_nt: TGCAGCGTTCAAAAGGGGGGGCCCAAGAAGGAAGAGGGAAACACCGGGGAGCTGTTTTTT
j_call: TRBJ2-5; v_call: TRBV11-1; clone_size: many; d_call: -; cdr3_aa: CASSPDNQETQYF; cdr3_nt: TGTGCCAGCAGCCCGGACAACCAAGAGACCCAGTACTTC
j_call: TRBJ2-1; v_call: TRBV6-2/TRBV6-3; clone_size: many; d_call: TRBD2; cdr3_aa: CASNDLAGVPTFSYNEQFF; cdr3_nt: TGTGCCAGCAACGACCTAGCGGGAGTCCCCACTTTCTCCTACAATGAGCAGTTCTTC
j_call: TRBJ2-7; v_call: TRBV20-1; clone_size: many; d_call: TRBD2; cdr3_aa: CSARGLAGGYEQYF; cdr3_nt: TGCAGTGCTAGGGGCCTAGCGGGAGGGTACGAGCAGTACTTC
j_call: TRBJ2-2; v_call: TRBV5-1; clone_size: many; d_call: TRBD1; cdr3_aa: CASSLPPGQKTGELFF; cdr3_nt: TGCGCCAGCAGCTTACCTCCGGGACAGAAGACCGGGGAGCTGTTTTTT
j_call: TRBJ2-5; v_call: TRBV20-1; clone_size: many; d_call: TRBD2; cdr3_aa: CSAPISGIETQYF; cdr3_nt: TGCAGTGCACCTATTAGCGGGATAGAGACCCAGTACTTC
j_call: TRBJ2-3; v_call: TRBV7-3; clone_size: many; d_call: -; cdr3_aa: CASSLNGGKTDTQYF; cdr3_nt: TGTGCCAGCAGCTTAAACGGCGGGAAGACAGATACGCAGTATTTT
j_call: TRBJ2-7; v_call: TRBV14; clone_size: few; d_call: -; cdr3_aa: CASSYSPSALYF; cdr3_nt: TGTGCCAGCAGCTACTCCCCGAGCGCGTTGTACTTC
j_call: TRBJ2-3; v_call: TRBV11-2; clone_size: many; d_call: TRBD1; cdr3_aa: CASSLEGQGGDTQYF; cdr3_nt: TGTGCCAGCAGCTTAGAGGGACAGGGAGGCGATACGCAGTATTTT
j_call: TRBJ2-7; v_call: TRBV12-3/TRBV12-4; clone_size: many; d_call: TRBD1; cdr3_aa: CASSPGQESSYEQYF; cdr3_nt: TGTGCCAGCAGTCCCGGACAGGAGAGCTCCTACGAGCAGTACTTC
j_call: TRBJ1-1; v_call: TRBV2; clone_size: -; d_call: TRBD1; cdr3_aa: CASREQGTDAFF; cdr3_nt: TGTGCCAGCCGTGAACAGGGGACTGATGCTTTCTTT
j_call: TRBJ2-7; v_call: TRBV5-6; clone_size: few; d_call: -; cdr3_aa: CASSFHRETYEQYF; cdr3_nt: TGTGCCAGCAGCTTCCACAGGGAAACCTACGAGCAGTACTTC
j_call: TRBJ2-1; v_call: TRBV28; clone_size: many; d_call: -; cdr3_aa: CASSFTSFSYNEQFF; cdr3_nt: TGTGCCAGCAGTTTTACGAGTTTCTCCTACAATGAGCAGTTCTTC
j_call: TRBJ2-5; v_call: TRBV6-9; clone_size: -; d_call: -; cdr3_aa: CASSYGNQETQYF; cdr3_nt: TGTGCCAGCAGTTACGGGAACCAAGAGACCCAGTACTTC
j_call: TRBJ1-3; v_call: TRBV7-2; clone_size: -; d_call: -; cdr3_aa: CASSLGGASSGNTIYF; cdr3_nt: TGTGCCAGCAGCTTAGGGGGAGCAAGCTCTGGAAACACCATATATTTT
j_call: TRBJ2-7; v_call: TRBV6-5; clone_size: many; d_call: -; cdr3_aa: CASSYMGSSQYF; cdr3_nt: TGTGCCAGCAGTTATATGGGTAGTAGTCAGTACTTC
j_call: TRBJ2-5; v_call: TRBV11-2; clone_size: many; d_call: -; cdr3_aa: CASSLIGETQYF; cdr3_nt: TGTGCCAGCAGCTTAATAGGGGAGACCCAGTACTTC
j_call: TRBJ2-7; v_call: TRBV18; clone_size: many; d_call: -; cdr3_aa: CASSPLPLYEQYF; cdr3_nt: TGTGCCAGCTCACCACTGCCGCTTTACGAGCAGTACTTC
j_call: TRBJ2-3; v_call: TRBV30; clone_size: many; d_call: TRBD2; cdr3_aa: CAWRTSGNSDTQYF; cdr3_nt: TGTGCCTGGAGAACTAGCGGGAATTCAGATACGCAGTATTTT
j_call: TRBJ2-7; v_call: TRBV30; clone_size: -; d_call: -; cdr3_aa: CAWKGGDYEQYF; cdr3_nt: TGTGCCTGGAAAGGGGGGGACTACGAGCAGTACTTC
j_call: TRBJ2-7; v_call: TRBV4-1; clone_size: few; d_call: TRBD2; cdr3_aa: CASSQPTSGRPYEQYF; cdr3_nt: TGCGCCAGCAGCCAGCCCACTAGCGGGAGGCCCTACGAGCAGTACTTC
j_call: TRBJ1-5; v_call: TRBV20-1; clone_size: -; d_call: TRBD1; cdr3_aa: CSASPGQGIQPQHF; cdr3_nt: TGCAGTGCTTCCCCGGGACAGGGGATTCAGCCCCAGCATTTT
j_call: TRBJ2-5; v_call: TRBV28; clone_size: many; d_call: TRBD2; cdr3_aa: CASSLGGTSEKGF; cdr3_nt: TGTGCCAGCAGCCTGGGCGGGACTAGCGAGAAAGGCTTC
j_call: TRBJ1-1; v_call: TRBV6-9; clone_size: few; d_call: -; cdr3_aa: CASSYSRSTEAFF; cdr3_nt: TGTGCCAGCAGTTACAGCCGTTCCACTGAAGCTTTCTTT
j_call: TRBJ2-1; v_call: TRBV7-6; clone_size: many; d_call: -; cdr3_aa: CASRLPPGQPFF; cdr3_nt: TGTGCCAGCAGGCTTCCGCCGGGGCAACCGTTCTTC
j_call: TRBJ2-1; v_call: TRBV24-1; clone_size: -; d_call: -; cdr3_aa: CATSERGGVVGEQFF; cdr3_nt: TGTGCCACCAGTGAACGGGGTGGAGTGGTCGGTGAGCAGTTCTTC
j_call: TRBJ1-6; v_call: TRBV27; clone_size: once; d_call: TRBD1; cdr3_aa: CASSKTGTNSPLHF; cdr3_nt: TGTGCCAGCTCAAAGACAGGGACTAATTCACCCCTCCACTTT
j_call: TRBJ2-1; v_call: TRBV29-1; clone_size: many; d_call: TRBD1; cdr3_aa: CSVELTGGFNEQFF; cdr3_nt: TGCAGCGTTGAACTGACAGGGGGCTTCAATGAGCAGTTCTTC
j_call: TRBJ2-3; v_call: TRBV2; clone_size: many; d_call: TRBD2; cdr3_aa: CASSEEAGADTQYF; cdr3_nt: TGTGCCAGCAGTGAGGAGGCGGGGGCAGATACGCAGTATTTT
j_call: TRBJ2-5; v_call: TRBV28; clone_size: -; d_call: -; cdr3_aa: CASRLGGPQETQYF; cdr3_nt: TGTGCCAGCAGGTTGGGGGGGCCCCAAGAGACCCAGTACTTC
j_call: TRBJ2-1; v_call: TRBV2; clone_size: many; d_call: -; cdr3_aa: CASRGFRDRNEQFF; cdr3_nt: TGTGCCAGCAGGGGTTTCAGGGATAGGAATGAGCAGTTCTTC
j_call: TRBJ1-2; v_call: TRBV5-1; clone_size: -; d_call: TRBD1; cdr3_aa: CASSLSGTALYGYTF; cdr3_nt: TGCGCCAGCAGCCTTTCCGGGACAGCCCTGTATGGCTACACCTTC